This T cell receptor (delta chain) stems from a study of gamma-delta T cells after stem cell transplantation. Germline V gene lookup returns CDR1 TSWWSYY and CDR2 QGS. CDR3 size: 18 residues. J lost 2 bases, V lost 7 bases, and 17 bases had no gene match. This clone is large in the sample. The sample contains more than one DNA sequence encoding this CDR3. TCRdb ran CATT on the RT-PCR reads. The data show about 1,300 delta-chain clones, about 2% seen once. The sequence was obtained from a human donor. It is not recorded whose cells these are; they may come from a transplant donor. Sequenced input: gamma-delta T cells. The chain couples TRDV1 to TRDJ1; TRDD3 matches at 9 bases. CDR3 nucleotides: TGTGCTCTTGTGATTCCTACTGGGGGAAGGGGTGGTACCGATAAACTCATCTTT. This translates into CALVIPTGGRGGTDKLIF.